This T cell receptor beta chain was documented in a study of blood T cell repertoires in COVID-19. Study information: From the United States, Italy and Spain came samples of acute and convalescent COVID-19. T cells, B-cell-depleted T cells, or PBMCs supplied cDNA or gDNA.

The CDR3 length is 12 residues. Looked up from germline, CDR1 is LNHNV and CDR2 is YYDKDF (reference sequence). Trimming left V 5 bases short and J 14 bases short, with 17 bases between. Per the original data handling: Estimates of nucleated cell counts were drawn from the amplification of reference gene primers. This table comes from immunoSEQ multiplex PCR, and its TCRdb copy is limited to in-frame clones, with some not included. For V, J and clone size, that table is used; D and trimming come from the DNA. In the table there are 130,000 to 150,000 clones, about four fifths of which are singletons.

This rearrangement joins TRBV15 to TRBJ2-3; D is perhaps TRBD2 (6 bases). The specimen was peripheral blood. The TCR sequence derives from a human donor in a cohort sampled during active COVID-19. CDR3 sequence: CATSPEEGFLYF. The CDR3 DNA reads as TGTGCCACCAGCCCCGAGGAGGGATTCTTGTATTTT.